These 21 T cell receptor beta chains originate from one sample sequenced in a study of shared clonotypes between healthy human individuals. Here immunoSEQ multiplex PCR was the method, and the copy in TCRdb shows in-frame clones only, minus some. The table lists a few million clones, approximately 90% of them singletons. The sequenced material came from naive CD4+ T cells sorted from blood. The subset was: CD45RA+ positively selected. These receptors all stem from a man in his late teens or twenties in good health.

This chain uses TRBV5-4 with TRBJ2-7, with D possibly matching TRBD2 (6 bases). The CDR3 extends over 15 amino acids. In germline, CDR1 is SGHNT, CDR2 YYREEE (reference sequence). Trimming took off 4 bases at V and 2 bases at J, with 16 bases between the two ends. The CDR3 spells CASSRVVGEAYEQYF. The CDR3 DNA sequence: TGTGCCAGCAGCCGCGTGGTAGGGGAGGCCTACGAGCAGTACTTC.

V is TRBV9 and J is TRBJ1-1; D unresolved. The CDR3 contains 14 residues. Germline CDR1 SGDLS, CDR2 YYNGEE. V was shortened by 3 bases and J by 2 bases, with 11 bases between the two germline ends. The CDR3 reads CASSALKANTEAFF. CDR3 DNA sequence: TGTGCCAGCAGCGCACTGAAGGCTAACACTGAAGCTTTCTTT.

The genes are TRBV10-1 and TRBJ2-3; D is ambiguous. Germline V lookup: CDR1 WNHNN, CDR2 SYGVQD (reference sequence). The CDR3 is 13 amino acids. With 3 bases removed from V and 6 bases from J, the gap between germline ends came to 10 bases. CDR3 protein: CASSEPGRDTQYF. The CDR3 region has the DNA TGCGCCAGCAGTGAACCCGGCCGCGATACGCAGTATTTT.

The J gene is TRBJ1-1, the V gene TRBV4-3; D gene ambiguous. The V gene's germline CDR1 is LGHNA and CDR2 YSLEER. V lost 0 bases and J lost 5, with 7 bases in between. The CDR3 covers 13 residues. The CDR3 reads CASSQERGTEAFF. CDR3 sequence (DNA): TGCGCCAGCAGCCAAGAACGGGGAACTGAAGCTTTCTTT.

The CDR3 region is CASSFSDPGAGNTIYF. The CDR3 coding sequence is TGCGCCAGCAGCTTTTCCGACCCAGGAGCGGGAAACACCATATATTTT. The V and J genes are TRBV5-1 and TRBJ1-3; D call uncertain. The CDR3 is 16 amino acids. V dropped 2 bases and J dropped 4 bases, with 16 bases sitting between them. CDR1 is SGHRS, CDR2 YFSETQ, per germline.

For this clone: Other DNA sequences in this sample translate to the same CDR3. This chain links TRBV20-1 with TRBJ1-2, with D unresolved. V lost 0 bases to trimming and J lost 4 bases, with 3 bases between them. CDR3 size: 11 residues. In germline, CDR1 is DFQATT, CDR2 SNEGSKA (reference sequence). The CDR3 sequence: CSARDPYGYTF. CDR3 DNA: TGCAGTGCTAGAGACCCCTATGGCTACACCTTC.

V usage is TRBV6-6 and J usage is TRBJ1-1; 8 nucleotides line up with TRBD1. The CDR3 loop spans 15 amino acids. Trimming took 2 bases from V and 2 from J; bases not matched to a gene: 4. Germline assignment: CDR1 MNHNY and CDR2 SVGAGI (reference sequence). CDR3 DNA: TGTGCCAGCAGTTACGGGGGACAGGCCAACACTGAAGCTTTCTTT. This sequence encodes CASSYGGQANTEAFF.

A note on this clone: At the DNA level, this CDR3 is encoded by other sequences in the same sample as well. The chain recombines TRBV10-3 with TRBJ1-5; D gene uncertain. The CDR3 has 14 residues. The germline V gene has CDR1 ENHRY and CDR2 SYGVKD. Trimming removed 3 bases at V and 4 bases at J, with 10 bases between. The CDR3 nucleotides read TGTGCCATCAGTGAAGGCGACGGGAATCAGCCCCAGCATTTT. This codes for CAISEGDGNQPQHF.

The V gene is TRBV12-5, the J gene TRBJ2-5; TRBD1 agrees at 8 bases. The germline V gene has CDR1 LGHNT and CDR2 FRNRAP. This CDR3 comprises 14 residues. CDR3 DNA sequence: TGTGCCGTATCCCGGACAGGGCACCAAGAGACCCAGTACTTC. It yields the protein CAVSRTGHQETQYF. The full variable domain, its missing parts supplied by reference TRBV12-5 and TRBJ2-5, is DARVTQTPRHKVTEMGQEVTMRCQPILGHNTVFWYRQTMMQGLELLAYFRNRAPLDDSGMPKDRFSAEMPDATLATLKIQPSEPRDSAVYFCAVSRTGHQETQYFGPGTRLLVL.

The chain joins TRBV9 to TRBJ2-1; 7 bases match TRBD2. In germline, CDR1 is SGDLS, CDR2 YYNGEE. With 3 bases clipped from V and 5 bases from J, the junction kept 5 bases outside the gene matches. This CDR3 region has 14 residues. In DNA form, the CDR3 reads TGTGCCAGCAGCGAAACTAGCGTCCACAATGAGCAGTTCTTC. Its translation: CASSETSVHNEQFF.

With respect to this clone: Other nucleotide sequences from this sample produce the same CDR3. This chain connects TRBV10-1 to TRBJ2-4; the D is unclear. Trimming shortened V by 2 bases and J by 2 bases, and 4 bases separated the two germline ends. The germline CDR1 and CDR2 sequences are WNHNN and SYGVQD (reference sequence). The CDR3 contains 13 residues. CDR3 in amino acids: CASSEGSKNIQYF. In DNA form, the CDR3 reads TGCGCCAGCAGTGAGGGGTCCAAAAACATTCAGTACTTC.

In regard to this clone: The sample carries other DNA sequences with the same CDR3. J is TRBJ2-7 and V is TRBV7-9, with 7 nucleotides matching TRBD1. Trimming at V came to 5 bases and at J to 4 bases, leaving 2 bases not matched to a gene. This CDR3 is built from 12 residues. CDR1 is SEHNR and CDR2 is FQNEAQ in the germline V gene (reference sequence). The CDR3 coding sequence is TGTGCCAGCAGCAGACAGGGTTACGAGCAGTACTTC. Its translation is CASSRQGYEQYF.

The J gene is TRBJ2-1, the V gene TRBV7-9; 8 bases match TRBD2. In germline, CDR1 is SEHNR, CDR2 FQNEAQ (reference sequence). Trimming removed 1 base from V and 10 bases from J; junction bases left unmatched: 6. The CDR3 totals 14 residues. In DNA, the CDR3 is TGTGCCAGCAGCTTAGTCTCTAGCGGGTTAGAGCAGTTCTTC. Protein product: CASSLVSSGLEQFF.

The chain carries TRBV11-2 and TRBJ2-7, with D unresolved. The CDR3 has 14 amino acids. Germline V gene lookup returns CDR1 SGHAT and CDR2 FQNNGV. V lost 2 bases and J 0 bases, leaving 8 bases between the germline ends. The CDR3 protein is CASSLKGISYEQYF. Written as DNA, the CDR3 is TGTGCCAGCAGCTTAAAGGGCATCTCCTACGAGCAGTACTTC.

The chain couples TRBV19 to TRBJ2-1; 8 positions match TRBD1. With 6 bases clipped from V and 6 bases from J, the junction kept 4 bases outside the gene matches. Germline V gene sequence: CDR1 LNHDA, CDR2 SQIVND (reference sequence). This CDR3 has 13 amino acids. CDR3 DNA sequence: TGTGCCAGTAGGGACAGGGCGTTCAATGAGCAGTTCTTC. It specifies CASRDRAFNEQFF.

This chain links TRBV7-2 with TRBJ2-3; 9 bases map to TRBD2. Germline V gene lookup returns CDR1 SGHTA and CDR2 FQGNSA. V lost 1 base to trimming and J lost 3 bases; unmatched junction nucleotides: 8. CDR3 length equals 17 residues. CDR3 loop: CASSLDPAGGFTDTQYF. The CDR3 DNA reads TGTGCCAGCAGCTTAGATCCAGCGGGGGGCTTTACAGATACGCAGTATTTT.

Points on this clone: The identical CDR3 is also encoded by other nucleotide sequences in the sample. V gene TRBV6-1 combines with J gene TRBJ1-1; no clear D gene. The CDR3 consists of 13 residues. The V and J ends lost 5 bases and 0 bases respectively, with 7 bases between them. CDR1 MNHNS and CDR2 SASEGT come from the germline V gene. The CDR3 DNA sequence: TGTGCCAGCAGTACCAGAGTGAACACTGAAGCTTTCTTT. The encoded protein is CASSTRVNTEAFF.

This clone was picked up a small number of times. Other DNA sequences within the sample encode an identical CDR3. The J gene is TRBJ1-5, the V gene TRBV9, with no clear D. This CDR3 comprises 13 residues. V was pared by 3 bases and J by 3 bases, with 7 bases between. CDR1 is SGDLS and CDR2 is YYNGEE in the germline V gene. The CDR3: CASSDRLNQPQHF. The DNA of the CDR3 is TGTGCCAGCAGCGACCGGCTCAATCAGCCCCAGCATTTT.

On this clone itself: Relative to the germline gene, one junction end is altered; a read error may explain this. The chain couples TRBV6-1 to TRBJ1-2, with a weak D call TRBD1 (6 bases). The CDR3 has 13 residues. Germline V gives CDR1 MNHNS, CDR2 SASEGT. The CDR3 sequence is CASSEAPGVGSAF. The CDR3 DNA reads TGTGCCAGCAGTGAAGCACCAGGGGTGGGCTCCGCCTTC.

In regard to this clone: Other DNA sequences in this sample translate to the same CDR3. The chain links TRBV10-3 to TRBJ1-1; possibly TRBD1 for D (5 bases). Germline CDR1 reads ENHRY; CDR2 reads SYGVKD. The CDR3 covers 15 residues. V was trimmed by 0 bases and J by 0 bases, leaving 8 bases between them. The CDR3 DNA follows: TGTGCCATCAGTGAGTCTGGGGGGATGAACACTGAAGCTTTCTTT. Translating it yields CAISESGGMNTEAFF.

The gene calls are TRBV11-2 and TRBJ2-5; 7 positions match TRBD1. The CDR3 loop spans 15 amino acids. From germline, CDR1 is SGHAT and CDR2 FQNNGV. Unmatched junction bases numbered 3, after V lost 0 bases and J lost 2 bases. The CDR3, as DNA: TGTGCCAGCAGCTTAGATCCAGGGGGTCAAGAGACCCAGTACTTC. This codes for CASSLDPGGQETQYF.